These T cell receptor beta chains were read from a single sample in a study of shared clonotypes between healthy human individuals. TCRdb keeps only in-frame clones here, not all; method: immunoSEQ multiplex PCR. The sample consists of millions of clones, about 92% of them appearing once. The sequenced sample consisted of naive CD4+ T cells from PBMCs. The receptors were gathered from a man younger than 30 in good health. Some clones in this sample may be carry-over from other donors' samples. Each CDR3 is given with its conserved first and last residue. D genes are given only for firm matches. Size is stated for part of the rows, as once, few or many counts, or as a class when the clone is expanded.

j_gene: TRBJ2-3; v_gene: TRBV30; len: 14; abundance: .; d_gene: TRBD2; CDR3nt: TGTGCCTGGATGGTTGGCGGGAGTACAGATACGCAGTATTTT; CDR3aa: CAWMVGGSTDTQYF
j_gene: TRBJ1-1; v_gene: TRBV6-1; len: 11; abundance: .; d_gene: .; CDR3nt: TGTGCCAGCATAGGAGTCACTGAAGCTTTCTTT; CDR3aa: CASIGVTEAFF
j_gene: TRBJ2-7; v_gene: TRBV5-1; len: 18; abundance: .; d_gene: TRBD1; CDR3nt: TGCGCCAGCAGCTTGTACCTGGGACAGGGATTAGGGTCCTACGAGCAGTACTTC; CDR3aa: CASSLYLGQGLGSYEQYF
j_gene: TRBJ2-5; v_gene: TRBV6-1; len: 18; abundance: .; d_gene: TRBD2; CDR3nt: TGTGCCAGCAGTGAACTCATCTTTGCGGGGGGGGCGCGAGAGACCCAGTACTTC; CDR3aa: CASSELIFAGGARETQYF
j_gene: TRBJ1-1; v_gene: TRBV6-1; len: 14; abundance: .; d_gene: .; CDR3nt: TGTGCCAGCAGTGAGCAGGGAAGGAACACTGAAGCTTTCTTT; CDR3aa: CASSEQGRNTEAFF
j_gene: TRBJ2-3; v_gene: TRBV5-1; len: 15; abundance: .; d_gene: TRBD2; CDR3nt: TGCGCCAGCAGCCTCGGACTAGCGGACACAGATACGCAGTATTTT; CDR3aa: CASSLGLADTDTQYF
j_gene: TRBJ2-3; v_gene: TRBV7-3; len: 14; abundance: .; d_gene: .; CDR3nt: TGTGCCAGCAGCCCGTTAGGTTTCACAGATACGCAGTATTTT; CDR3aa: CASSPLGFTDTQYF
j_gene: TRBJ1-3; v_gene: TRBV7-2; len: 17; abundance: .; d_gene: .; CDR3nt: TGTGCCAGCAGCTTAGCGGGGCGTGGAGCATATGGAAACACCATATATTTT; CDR3aa: CASSLAGRGAYGNTIYF
j_gene: TRBJ2-7; v_gene: TRBV25-1; len: 14; abundance: once; d_gene: .; CDR3nt: TGTGCCAGCAGTGAATACTCTAGCGCCTACGAGCAGTACTTC; CDR3aa: CASSEYSSAYEQYF
j_gene: TRBJ1-2; v_gene: TRBV19; len: 17; abundance: .; d_gene: .; CDR3nt: TGTGCCAGTAGTACTCAGAAGGCACAGGGATTGAATTATGGCTACACCTTC; CDR3aa: CASSTQKAQGLNYGYTF
j_gene: TRBJ2-1; v_gene: TRBV9; len: 15; abundance: .; d_gene: TRBD2; CDR3nt: TGTGCCAGCAGCCCCCGGACTAGCGGGAAGGATGAGCAGTTCTTC; CDR3aa: CASSPRTSGKDEQFF
j_gene: TRBJ2-3; v_gene: TRBV7-9; len: 14; abundance: once; d_gene: TRBD1; CDR3nt: TGTGCCAGCAGCTTGGGACAGGGGATGGATACGCAGTATTTT; CDR3aa: CASSLGQGMDTQYF
j_gene: TRBJ1-3; v_gene: TRBV7-7; len: 13; abundance: .; d_gene: .; CDR3nt: TGTGCCAGCAGCTTAGGTCGGGGAAACACCATATATTTT; CDR3aa: CASSLGRGNTIYF
j_gene: TRBJ2-7; v_gene: TRBV10-2; len: 13; abundance: once; d_gene: .; CDR3nt: TGCGCCAGCAGTCCAGGGGTGGGGACAGAGCAGTACTTC; CDR3aa: CASSPGVGTEQYF
j_gene: TRBJ2-1; v_gene: TRBV19; len: 15; abundance: .; d_gene: .; CDR3nt: TGTGCCAGTAGTATTGGGGCCCAGGGTAGGAATGAGCAGTTCTTC; CDR3aa: CASSIGAQGRNEQFF
j_gene: TRBJ2-1; v_gene: TRBV4-1; len: 16; abundance: .; d_gene: .; CDR3nt: TGCGCCAGCAGCCAAGAAGTAATTGCCTCCTACAATGAGCAGTTCTTC; CDR3aa: CASSQEVIASYNEQFF
j_gene: TRBJ2-3; v_gene: TRBV7-3; len: 14; abundance: .; d_gene: TRBD1; CDR3nt: TGTGCCAGCAGCACCAGACAGGGGTGGGATACGCAGTATTTT; CDR3aa: CASSTRQGWDTQYF
j_gene: TRBJ2-7; v_gene: TRBV12-2; len: 15; abundance: .; d_gene: .; CDR3nt: TGTGCAAGTCGCCACCTCCAGGGGTCCGATTACGAGCAGTACTTC; CDR3aa: CASRHLQGSDYEQYF
j_gene: TRBJ2-5; v_gene: TRBV10-3; len: 16; abundance: .; d_gene: TRBD2; CDR3nt: TGTGCCATCAGTGAAGCCAGGAGTAGCGGGAGTGAGACCCAGTACTTC; CDR3aa: CAISEARSSGSETQYF
j_gene: TRBJ2-7; v_gene: TRBV7-9; len: 15; abundance: .; d_gene: TRBD2; CDR3nt: TGTGCCAGCAGCTTAGGGGCTAGCGGGGACTACGAGCAGTACTTC; CDR3aa: CASSLGASGDYEQYF
j_gene: TRBJ2-1; v_gene: TRBV28; len: 12; abundance: .; d_gene: TRBD2; CDR3nt: TGTGCCAGCAGCCCTAGCGGGCTTCTTCAGTTCTTC; CDR3aa: CASSPSGLLQFF
j_gene: TRBJ2-3; v_gene: TRBV6-4; len: 16; abundance: .; d_gene: .; CDR3nt: TGTGCCAGCAGTGACTCGTACGATGTCAGCACAGATACGCAGTATTTT; CDR3aa: CASSDSYDVSTDTQYF
j_gene: TRBJ2-7; v_gene: TRBV18; len: 17; abundance: .; d_gene: TRBD1; CDR3nt: TGTGCCAGCTCACCACTTTTGCCGGGACAGGGACTTAGCGAGCAGTACTTC; CDR3aa: CASSPLLPGQGLSEQYF
j_gene: TRBJ1-1; v_gene: TRBV9; len: 17; abundance: few; d_gene: .; CDR3nt: TGTGCCAGCAGCGTAGACCCCCCCACAGGGACATTCACTGAAGCTTTCTTT; CDR3aa: CASSVDPPTGTFTEAFF
j_gene: TRBJ2-5; v_gene: TRBV14; len: 13; abundance: .; d_gene: .; CDR3nt: TGTGCCAGCAGCAGGAGGGATTCAGAGACCCAGTACTTC; CDR3aa: CASSRRDSETQYF
j_gene: TRBJ2-1; v_gene: TRBV7-9; len: 12; abundance: .; d_gene: .; CDR3nt: TGTGCCAGCAGCCTCCGGTATGTGGAGCAGTTCTTC; CDR3aa: CASSLRYVEQFF
j_gene: TRBJ1-1; v_gene: TRBV18; len: 15; abundance: .; d_gene: TRBD1; CDR3nt: TGTGCCAGCTCACTGGGTGGACAGGGGAACACTGAAGCTTTCTTT; CDR3aa: CASSLGGQGNTEAFF